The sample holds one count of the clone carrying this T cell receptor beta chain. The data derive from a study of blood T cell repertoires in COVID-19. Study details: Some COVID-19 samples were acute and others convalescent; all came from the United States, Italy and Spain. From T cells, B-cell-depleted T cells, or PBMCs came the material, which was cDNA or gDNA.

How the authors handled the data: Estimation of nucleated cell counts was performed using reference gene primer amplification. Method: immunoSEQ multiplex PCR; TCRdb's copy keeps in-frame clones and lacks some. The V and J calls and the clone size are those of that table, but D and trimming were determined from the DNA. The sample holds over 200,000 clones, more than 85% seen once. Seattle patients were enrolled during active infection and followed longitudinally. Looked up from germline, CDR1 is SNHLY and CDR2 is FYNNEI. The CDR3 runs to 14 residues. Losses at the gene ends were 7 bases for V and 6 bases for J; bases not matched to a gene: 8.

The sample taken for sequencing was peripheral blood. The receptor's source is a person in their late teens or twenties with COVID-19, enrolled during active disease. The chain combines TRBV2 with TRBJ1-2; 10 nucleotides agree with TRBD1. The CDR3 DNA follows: TGTGCCAGCAAGGGACAGGGGACTCGGGATGGCTACACCTTC. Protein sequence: CASKGQGTRDGYTF.